The 29 T cell receptor beta chains below all came from one sample that was sequenced in a study of cytomegalovirus exposure and HLA in healthy donors. Researchers ran the PCR with 60 Vbeta and 13 Jbeta primers. Only in-frame clones appear in the TCRdb table, and some are missing; sequencing was by immunoSEQ multiplex PCR. This sample has 150,000 to 200,000 clones, with roughly four fifths found just once. Sequenced input: PBMCs. The receptors come from a man aged 18 to 30 in good health and CMV-seronegative.

V usage is TRBV4-1 and J usage is TRBJ1-1; a possible D gene is TRBD1 (5 bases). Germline CDR1 is MGHRA and CDR2 is YSYEKL. There are 12 residues in the CDR3. Trimming took off 1 base at V and 9 bases at J, with 9 bases between the two ends. CDR3 residues: CASSQGGRQAFF. CDR3 sequence (DNA): TGCGCCAGCAGCCAAGGGGGCAGACAAGCTTTCTTT.

CDR3 sequence (DNA): TGTGCCAGCAGTGAAGCGGGAACCGGGGAGCTGTTTTTT. The encoded protein is CASSEAGTGELFF. This chain connects TRBV25-1 to TRBJ2-2, with TRBD2 as a possible D gene (6 bases). V gave up 2 bases and J gave up 5 bases, with 6 bases separating them. The germline gives CDR1 MGHDK, CDR2 SYGVNS. CDR3 length: 13 residues.

This clone appeared once. The J gene is TRBJ1-2, the V gene TRBV28, with no clear D. CDR1 is MDHEN, CDR2 SYDVKM, per germline. The CDR3 length is 11 residues. V dropped 11 bases and J dropped 1 base, with 8 bases sitting between them. CDR3 DNA: TGTGCCCGGTTACTTAACTATGGCTACACCTTC. It specifies CARLLNYGYTF.

The V call is TRBV5-1, the J call TRBJ2-5; TRBD2 matches 9 bases. With V trimmed by 1 base and J by 3 bases, 4 bases remained unmatched. Germline-derived CDR1 and CDR2 are SGHRS and YFSETQ. The CDR3 totals 15 residues. The CDR3 DNA reads as TGCGCCAGCAGCTTGTTGCCTAGCGGGGAAGAGACCCAGTACTTC. Residues: CASSLLPSGEETQYF.

This sequence joins TRBV5-4 and TRBJ2-5; D may be TRBD1 (5 bases). Trimming stripped 8 bases from V and 3 bases from J, with 14 bases between. Germline V gene lookup returns CDR1 SGHNT and CDR2 YYREEE (reference sequence). The CDR3 totals 13 residues. CDR3 sequence (DNA): TGTGCCAGGGGATGGGGCCCAGAAGAGACCCAGTACTTC. As protein: CARGWGPEETQYF.

The chain links TRBV5-8 to TRBJ2-7; D gene ambiguous. This CDR3 comprises 15 residues. Germline CDR1 reads SGHTS; CDR2 reads YDEGEE. Between the trimmed V and J ends, which lost 3 bases and 7 bases, there was a span of 20 bases. CDR3 sequence: CASSSYMTRPEEQYF. Here the CDR3 DNA reads TGTGCCAGCAGCTCCTACATGACCCGGCCGGAGGAGCAGTACTTC.

The count of this clone is one. The chain uses TRBV7-6 and TRBJ2-7, with TRBD2 matching over 9 bases. This CDR3 region has 15 residues. Germline V gives CDR1 SGHVS, CDR2 FNYEAQ. V gave up 5 bases and J gave up 0 bases; unmatched junction bases: 5. The chain's CDR3 is CASSQGTSSSYEQYF. The CDR3 region has the DNA TGTGCCAGCAGCCAAGGGACTAGCAGCTCCTACGAGCAGTACTTC.

The table lists this clone with a count of one. This chain joins TRBV4-1 and TRBJ2-3; D possibly corresponds to TRBD2 (5 bases). Per germline, CDR1 MGHRA and CDR2 YSYEKL. This CDR3 has 13 amino acids. With 4 bases removed from V and 2 bases from J, the gap between germline ends came to 7 bases. DNA of the CDR3: TGCGCCAGCAGCCCCCGGGACACAGATACGCAGTATTTT. The encoded protein is CASSPRDTDTQYF.

The chain carries TRBV30 and TRBJ2-7; TRBD2 matches 13 bases. The CDR3 sequence is 14 residues long. V shed 0 bases and J 7 bases; nucleotides not matched to a gene: 3. From germline, CDR1 is GTSNPN and CDR2 SVGIG (reference sequence). Written as DNA, the CDR3 is TGTGCCTGGAGTGTACTGGGACTAGCGGGAGAGCAGTACTTC. This codes for CAWSVLGLAGEQYF.

This sequence joins TRBV6-1 and TRBJ1-4; D possibly corresponds to TRBD1 (5 bases). V lost 8 bases and J 0 bases, leaving 10 bases between the germline ends. This CDR3 spans 14 amino acids. Germline assignment: CDR1 MNHNS and CDR2 SASEGT. The CDR3 DNA is TGTGCCAGCGGTGGGACTGCAACTAATGAAAAACTGTTTTTT. Its protein is CASGGTATNEKLFF.

This clone showed up just a few times. This chain connects TRBV6-1 to TRBJ1-5; D may be TRBD1 (5 bases). The germline gives CDR1 MNHNS, CDR2 SASEGT. This CDR3 contains 15 residues. V dropped 6 bases and J dropped 5 bases, with 17 bases sitting between them. The CDR3 nucleotides read TGTGCCAGCAGCGCTCTGGGGTGGGGGGATCAGCCCCAGCATTTT. This sequence encodes CASSALGWGDQPQHF.

The V and J genes are TRBV10-2 and TRBJ1-1; perhaps TRBD1 as D (5 bases). The CDR3 sequence is 17 residues long. Germline V gives CDR1 WSHSY, CDR2 SAAADI. V was pared by 0 bases and J by 0 bases, with 14 bases between. CDR3 amino acids: CASSESRWGGVNTEAFF. CDR3 coding DNA: TGCGCCAGCAGTGAGTCGAGATGGGGAGGGGTGAACACTGAAGCTTTCTTT.

The V call is TRBV7-6, the J call TRBJ2-1; 13 bases agree with TRBD2. The trim removed 4 bases at V and 6 bases at J, leaving 3 bases unmatched. The CDR3 loop spans 15 amino acids. Germline CDR1 and CDR2: SGHVS and FNYEAQ. The CDR3 spells CASSYRLAGGNEQFF. CDR3 nucleotides: TGTGCCAGCAGCTACCGACTAGCGGGAGGCAATGAGCAGTTCTTC.

The sample holds one count of this clone. This chain links TRBV7-8 with TRBJ1-5; 8 bases agree with TRBD1. Germline CDR1 and CDR2: SGHVS and FQNEAQ. This CDR3 contains 15 residues. V lost 2 bases to trimming and J lost 4 bases; unmatched junction nucleotides: 4. DNA for the CDR3: TGTGCCAGCAGCTTATCGGACAGGGTTAATCAGCCCCAGCATTTT. The encoded protein is CASSLSDRVNQPQHF.

The CDR3 loop is CASSPRDRAGAGANVLTF. CDR3 coding DNA: TGTGCCAGCAGCCCCCGGGACCGAGCGGGCGCTGGGGCCAACGTCCTGACTTTC. The rearrangement joins TRBV5-6 to TRBJ2-6; D possibly corresponds to TRBD2 (6 bases). This CDR3 has 18 residues. Germline V gene data show CDR1 as SGHDT and CDR2 as YYEEEE. V lost 4 bases and J lost 2, with 19 bases in between.

This chain joins TRBV5-1 and TRBJ1-6, with 7 nucleotides matching TRBD1. The CDR3 covers 16 residues. After removal of 0 bases from V and 1 base from J, the junction contained 1 base not matched to a gene. CDR1 and CDR2 (germline): SGHRS, YFSETQ. CDR3 residues: CASSLEQGSYNSPLHF. In DNA, the CDR3 is TGCGCCAGCAGCTTGGAACAGGGGTCCTATAATTCACCCCTCCACTTT.

The chain employs TRBV12-5 and TRBJ2-5; the D gene is possibly TRBD2 (6 bases). The V and J ends lost 0 bases and 14 bases respectively, with 13 bases between them. Per germline, CDR1 LGHNT and CDR2 FRNRAP. The CDR3 extends over 12 amino acids. The CDR3, as DNA: TGTGCTAGTGGTTTGGTAGGGGAGGCCCTATACTTC. This sequence encodes CASGLVGEALYF.

The chain carries TRBV19 and TRBJ2-6; perhaps TRBD1 as D (6 bases). V was clipped by 7 bases and J by 1 base, with 23 bases between them. The CDR3 loop spans 19 amino acids. Germline CDR1 and CDR2: LNHDA and SQIVND (reference sequence). CDR3 region: CASTGLGGTGRSGANVLTF. The CDR3 DNA sequence: TGTGCCAGTACCGGGTTAGGGGGAACCGGTCGATCTGGGGCCAACGTCCTGACTTTC.

J is TRBJ1-5 and V is TRBV6-1; a weak D match, TRBD1 (6 bases). The CDR3 contains 14 residues. Germline-derived CDR1 and CDR2 are MNHNS and SASEGT. Trimming took off 3 bases at V and 5 bases at J, with 11 bases between the two ends. CDR3 sequence reads: CASSDRGVDQPQHF. The CDR3 bases are TGTGCCAGCAGTGACAGGGGAGTAGATCAGCCCCAGCATTTT.

The rearrangement links TRBV4-1 to TRBJ2-5; the match to TRBD1 covers 8 bases. The germline V gene encodes CDR1 MGHRA and CDR2 YSYEKL. This CDR3 region has 13 residues. J gave up 5 bases and V 4 bases, and 3 bases lay outside the gene matches. The CDR3 DNA reads as TGCGCCAGCAGCCTACGACAGGGGGAGACCCAGTACTTC. As protein: CASSLRQGETQYF.

This sequence joins TRBV11-2 and TRBJ1-6; tentatively, D is TRBD1 (6 bases). Per the germline V gene, CDR1 is SGHAT and CDR2 is FQNNGV. V was trimmed by 7 bases and J by 5 bases, leaving 9 bases between them. The CDR3 is 13 residues long. The CDR3 is CASTNRDNSPLHF. Written as DNA, the CDR3 is TGTGCCAGCACCAACAGGGATAATTCACCCCTCCACTTT.

The chain recombines TRBV9 with TRBJ2-1; 8 positions match TRBD2. Trimming at V came to 0 bases and at J to 4 bases, leaving 3 bases not matched to a gene. Germline lookup yields CDR1 SGDLS and CDR2 YYNGEE. The CDR3 extends over 15 amino acids. The CDR3 DNA sequence: TGTGCCAGCAGCGTAGGGGTAGCGGGATACAATGAGCAGTTCTTC. Translation: CASSVGVAGYNEQFF. Complete variable domain (other parts from reference TRBV9 and TRBJ2-1): DSGVTQTPKHLITATGQRVTLRCSPRSGDLSVYWYQQSLDQGLQFLIQYYNGEERAKGNILERFSAQQFPDLHSELNLSSLELGDSALYFCASSVGVAGYNEQFFGPGTRLTVL.

The DNA of the CDR3 is TGTGCCAGTAGTCCACAGGGGAACGAGCAGTACTTC. It specifies CASSPQGNEQYF. The V gene is TRBV19, the J gene TRBJ2-7; TRBD1 agrees at 7 bases. CDR1 and CDR2 from the germline V gene are LNHDA and SQIVND (reference sequence). J was trimmed by 5 bases and V by 5 bases; bases with no gene match: 3. This CDR3 is built from 12 residues.

V is TRBV5-1 and J is TRBJ2-2; weak D call: TRBD1 (6 bases). Between the trimmed V and J ends, which lost 4 bases and 3 bases, there was a span of 13 bases. The CDR3 loop spans 15 amino acids. Germline-derived CDR1 and CDR2 are SGHRS and YFSETQ. In DNA form, the CDR3 reads TGCGCCAGCAGCCTACAGGGTCTGGACACCGGGGAGCTGTTTTTT. Amino acids: CASSLQGLDTGELFF. The complete variable domain, with remaining parts taken from reference TRBV5-1 and TRBJ2-2, reads KAGVTQTPRYLIKTRGQQVTLSCSPISGHRSVSWYQQTPGQGLQFLFEYFSETQRNKGNFPGRFSGRQFSNSRSEMNVSTLELGDSALYLCASSLQGLDTGELFFGEGSRLTVL.

This chain links TRBV15 with TRBJ2-1, with D possibly TRBD1 on 6 matching bases. Germline loops: CDR1 LNHNV, CDR2 YYDKDF (reference sequence). V lost 4 bases and J 6 bases, leaving 10 bases between the germline ends. CDR3 size: 13 residues. CDR3 nucleotides: TGTGCCACCAGCACAGGGGTCGGCAATGAGCAGTTCTTC. Its protein product is CATSTGVGNEQFF. The full variable domain, with the rest looked up from reference TRBV15 and TRBJ2-1, is DAMVIQNPRYQVTQFGKPVTLSCSQTLNHNVMYWYQQKSSQAPKLLFHYYDKDFNNEADTPDNFQSRRPNTSFCFLDIRSPGLGDTAMYLCATSTGVGNEQFFGPGTRLTVL.

The CDR3, as DNA: TGTGCCAGCAGCTTGGTCGGAGGGGTAGTTAATGAAAAACTGTTTTTT. Translation: CASSLVGGVVNEKLFF. V is TRBV5-8 and J is TRBJ1-4; possibly TRBD1 for D (5 bases). With 0 bases removed from V and 4 bases from J, the gap between germline ends came to 13 bases. CDR1 and CDR2 from the germline V gene are SGHTS and YDEGEE. This CDR3 spans 16 amino acids.

This chain connects TRBV7-9 to TRBJ2-2; D is undetermined. CDR3 length: 12 amino acids. CDR1 SEHNR and CDR2 FQNEAQ come from the germline V gene (reference sequence). The V end was cut by 8 bases, the J end by 1 base, with 5 bases between. CDR3 in amino acids: CASLENTGELFF. Written as DNA, the CDR3 is TGTGCCAGCTTAGAGAACACCGGGGAGCTGTTTTTT.

V gene TRBV10-3 combines with J gene TRBJ2-7; 8 bases are shared with TRBD2. J lost 5 bases, V lost 3 bases, and 6 bases had no gene match. Germline CDR1 ENHRY, CDR2 SYGVKD. The CDR3 is 14 residues long. The CDR3 DNA reads as TGTGCCATCAGTGACCCAGCGGGGGCTGACGAGCAGTACTTC. Translation gives CAISDPAGADEQYF.

The rearrangement uses TRBV19 and TRBJ2-3, with TRBD2 matching 7 bases. Trimming removed 1 base from V and 3 bases from J; junction bases left unmatched: 1. Germline V gene data show CDR1 as LNHDA and CDR2 as SQIVND (reference sequence). The CDR3 is made up of 14 amino acids. CDR3 DNA: TGTGCCAGTAGTATAGGGGGAGGGACAGATACGCAGTATTTT. Its translation: CASSIGGGTDTQYF. The full variable domain, its missing parts supplied by reference TRBV19 and TRBJ2-3, is DGGITQSPKYLFRKEGQNVTLSCEQNLNHDAMYWYRQDPGQGLRLIYYSQIVNDFQKGDIAEGYSVSREKKESFPLTVTSAQKNPTAFYLCASSIGGGTDTQYFGPGTRLTVL.